This T cell receptor (beta chain) came from a study of OX40 agonist ivuxolimab in advanced cancers. The wider study: Therapy given before enrollment (anti-PD-1, anti-PD-L1 or anti-CTLA-4) was allowed, and over 35% had some.

Using immunoSEQ multiplex PCR, the repertoire was profiled, and TCRdb retains in-frame clones only, with some absent. The repertoire holds around 94,000 clones, with approximately 90% as singletons. The CDR3 is made up of 16 amino acids. Deletions cut 3 bases from V and 2 bases from J, with 20 bases between. Germline loops: CDR1 GTSNPN, CDR2 SVGIG (reference sequence). Sequencing was performed on CD4+ or CD8+ T cells sorted from blood, taken in a trial of the OX40 agonist ivuxolimab. The clonotype was recovered from an adult with an advanced solid tumor such as melanoma, head and neck, liver or kidney cancer. The J gene is TRBJ2-7, the V gene TRBV30, with a tentative D call TRBD2 (5 bases). The CDR3 DNA reads TGTGCCTGGAGGTCCCTTTGGGCGGGCTCCCCCTACGAGCAGTACTTC. It codes for CAWRSLWAGSPYEQYF.